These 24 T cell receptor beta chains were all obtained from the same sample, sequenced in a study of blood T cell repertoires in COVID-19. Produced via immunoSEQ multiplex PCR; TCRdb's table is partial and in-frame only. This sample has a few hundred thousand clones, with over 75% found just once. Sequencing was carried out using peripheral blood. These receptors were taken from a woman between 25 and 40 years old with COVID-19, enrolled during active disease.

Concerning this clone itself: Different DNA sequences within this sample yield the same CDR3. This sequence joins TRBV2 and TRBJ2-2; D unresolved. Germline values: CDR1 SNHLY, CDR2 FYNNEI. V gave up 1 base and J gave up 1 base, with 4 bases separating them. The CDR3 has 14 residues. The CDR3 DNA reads TGTGCCAGCAGTGAAGGCAGGAACACCGGGGAGCTGTTTTTT. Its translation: CASSEGRNTGELFF.

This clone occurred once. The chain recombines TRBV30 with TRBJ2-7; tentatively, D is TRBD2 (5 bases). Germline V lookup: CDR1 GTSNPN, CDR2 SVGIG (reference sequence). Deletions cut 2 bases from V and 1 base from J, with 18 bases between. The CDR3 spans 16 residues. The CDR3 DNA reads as TGTGCCTGGAGTCCCTATTCGGGGTCCAGATCCTACGAGCAGTACTTC. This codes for CAWSPYSGSRSYEQYF.

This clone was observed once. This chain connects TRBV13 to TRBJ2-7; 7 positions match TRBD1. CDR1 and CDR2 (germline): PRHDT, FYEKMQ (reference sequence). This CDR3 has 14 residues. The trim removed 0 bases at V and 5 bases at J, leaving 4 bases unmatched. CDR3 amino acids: CASSLGDRVNEQYF. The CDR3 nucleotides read TGTGCCAGCAGCTTAGGCGACAGGGTCAACGAGCAGTACTTC. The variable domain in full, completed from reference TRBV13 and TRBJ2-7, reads AAGVIQSPRHLIKEKRETATLKCYPIPRHDTVYWYQQGPGQDPQFLISFYEKMQSDKGSIPDRFSAQQFSDYHSELNMSSLELGDSALYFCASSLGDRVNEQYFGPGTRLTVT.

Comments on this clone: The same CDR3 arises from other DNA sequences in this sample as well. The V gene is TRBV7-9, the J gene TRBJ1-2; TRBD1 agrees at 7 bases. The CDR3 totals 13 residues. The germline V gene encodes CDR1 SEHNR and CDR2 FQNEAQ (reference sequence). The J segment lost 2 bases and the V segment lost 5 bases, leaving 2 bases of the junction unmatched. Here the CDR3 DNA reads TGTGCCAGCAGCCCGACAGGGAACTATGGCTACACCTTC. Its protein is CASSPTGNYGYTF.

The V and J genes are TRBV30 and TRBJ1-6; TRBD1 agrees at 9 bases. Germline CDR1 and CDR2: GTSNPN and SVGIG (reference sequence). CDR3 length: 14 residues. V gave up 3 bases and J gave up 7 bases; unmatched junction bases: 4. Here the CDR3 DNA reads TGTGCCTGGAGACGGGGACAGGGAAATTCACCCCTCCACTTT. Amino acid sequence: CAWRRGQGNSPLHF.

As DNA, the CDR3 is TGTGCCTGGAGTGCGGCGAGGACAGGGAGATATAACTATGGCTACACCTTC. It yields the protein CAWSAARTGRYNYGYTF. The chain employs TRBV30 and TRBJ1-2, with TRBD1 identical over 8 bases. Germline CDR1 reads GTSNPN; CDR2 reads SVGIG (reference sequence). The trim removed 1 base at V and 1 base at J, leaving 11 bases unmatched. The CDR3 runs 17 residues.

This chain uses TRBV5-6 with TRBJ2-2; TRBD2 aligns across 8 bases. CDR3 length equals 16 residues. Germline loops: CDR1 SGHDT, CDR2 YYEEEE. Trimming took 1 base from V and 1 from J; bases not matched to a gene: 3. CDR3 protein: CASSLLLAGNTGELFF. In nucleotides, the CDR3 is TGTGCCAGCAGCTTGCTGCTAGCGGGGAACACCGGGGAGCTGTTTTTT.

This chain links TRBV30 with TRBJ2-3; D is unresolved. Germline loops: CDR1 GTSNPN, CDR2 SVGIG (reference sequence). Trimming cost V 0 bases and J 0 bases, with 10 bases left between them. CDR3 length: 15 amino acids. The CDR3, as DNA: TGTGCCTGGAGTGTTACGGGTGGGAGCACAGATACGCAGTATTTT. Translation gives CAWSVTGGSTDTQYF.

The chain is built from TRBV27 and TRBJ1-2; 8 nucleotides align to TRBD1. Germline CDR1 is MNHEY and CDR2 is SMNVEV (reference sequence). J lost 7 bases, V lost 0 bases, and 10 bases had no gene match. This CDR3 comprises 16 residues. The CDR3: CASSLSWGFTGGGYTF. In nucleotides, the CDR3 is TGTGCCAGCAGTTTATCGTGGGGGTTCACAGGGGGTGGCTACACCTTC.

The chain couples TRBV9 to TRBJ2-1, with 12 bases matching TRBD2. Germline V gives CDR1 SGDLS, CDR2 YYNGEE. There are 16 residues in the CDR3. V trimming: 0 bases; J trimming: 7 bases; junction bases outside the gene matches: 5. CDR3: CASSVGGTSGSNEQFF. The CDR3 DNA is TGTGCCAGCAGCGTAGGTGGGACTAGCGGGTCAAATGAGCAGTTCTTC.

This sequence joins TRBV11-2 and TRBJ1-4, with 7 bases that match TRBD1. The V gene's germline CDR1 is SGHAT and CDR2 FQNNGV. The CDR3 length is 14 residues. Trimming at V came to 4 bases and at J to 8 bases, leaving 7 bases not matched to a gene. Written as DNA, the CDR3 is TGTGCCAGCAGCTACTCCGGGACAGTGGAAAAACTGTTTTTT. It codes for CASSYSGTVEKLFF.

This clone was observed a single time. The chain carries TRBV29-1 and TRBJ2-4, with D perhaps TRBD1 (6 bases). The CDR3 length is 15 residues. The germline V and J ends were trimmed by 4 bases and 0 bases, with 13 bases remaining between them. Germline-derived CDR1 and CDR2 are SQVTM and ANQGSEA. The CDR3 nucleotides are TGCAGCGTTGCCCGGGACACACTAGCCAAAAACATTCAGTACTTC. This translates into CSVARDTLAKNIQYF.

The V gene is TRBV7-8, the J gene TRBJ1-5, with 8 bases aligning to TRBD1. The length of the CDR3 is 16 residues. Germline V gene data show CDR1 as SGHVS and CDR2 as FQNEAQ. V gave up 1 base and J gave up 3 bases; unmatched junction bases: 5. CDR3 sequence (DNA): TGTGCCAGCAGCTTAGAAAGGACAGGGCCCAATCAGCCCCAGCATTTT. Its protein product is CASSLERTGPNQPQHF.

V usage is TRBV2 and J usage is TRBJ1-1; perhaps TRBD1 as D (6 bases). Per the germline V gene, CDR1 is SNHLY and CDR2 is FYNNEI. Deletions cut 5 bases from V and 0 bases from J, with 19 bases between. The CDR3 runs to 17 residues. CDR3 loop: CASSKGVPGALNTEAFF. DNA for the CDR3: TGTGCCAGCAGTAAAGGCGTCCCAGGGGCTTTGAACACTGAAGCTTTCTTT. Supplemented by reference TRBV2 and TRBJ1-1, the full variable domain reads EPEVTQTPSHQVTQMGQEVILRCVPISNHLYFYWYRQILGQKVEFLVSFYNNEISEKSEIFDDQFSVERPDGSNFTLKIRSTKLEDSAMYFCASSKGVPGALNTEAFFGQGTRLTVV.

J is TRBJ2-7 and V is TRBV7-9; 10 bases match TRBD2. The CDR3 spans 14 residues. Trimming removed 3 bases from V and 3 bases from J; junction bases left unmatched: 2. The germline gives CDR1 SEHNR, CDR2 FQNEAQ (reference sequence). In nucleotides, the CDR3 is TGTGCCAGCAGCTTGCTAGCGGGAGACTACGAGCAGTACTTC. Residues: CASSLLAGDYEQYF.

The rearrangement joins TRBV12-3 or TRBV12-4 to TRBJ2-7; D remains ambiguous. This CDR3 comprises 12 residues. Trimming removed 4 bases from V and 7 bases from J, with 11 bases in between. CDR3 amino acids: CASSSLTAEQYF. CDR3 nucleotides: TGTGCCAGCAGTTCCCTAACCGCGGAGCAGTACTTC.

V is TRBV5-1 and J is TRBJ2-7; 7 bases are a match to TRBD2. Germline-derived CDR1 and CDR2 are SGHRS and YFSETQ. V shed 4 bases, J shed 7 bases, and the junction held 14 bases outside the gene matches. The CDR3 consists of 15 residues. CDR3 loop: CASSLSGTAVWEQYF. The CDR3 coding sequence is TGCGCCAGCAGCCTGAGCGGGACCGCCGTGTGGGAGCAGTACTTC.

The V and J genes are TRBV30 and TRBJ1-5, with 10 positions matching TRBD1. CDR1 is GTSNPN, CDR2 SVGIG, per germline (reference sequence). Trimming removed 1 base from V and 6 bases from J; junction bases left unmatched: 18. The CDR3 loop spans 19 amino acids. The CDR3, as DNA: TGTGCCTGGAGTGGGAGCCGGGACAGGGGTCAAAAACCCGGTCAGCCCCAGCATTTT. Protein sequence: CAWSGSRDRGQKPGQPQHF.

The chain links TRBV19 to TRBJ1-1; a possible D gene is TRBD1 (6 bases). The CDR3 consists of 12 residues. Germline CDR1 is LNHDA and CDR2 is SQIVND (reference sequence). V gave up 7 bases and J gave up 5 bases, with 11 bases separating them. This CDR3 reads CASTRGQTEAFF. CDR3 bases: TGTGCCAGTACCCGAGGACAGACTGAAGCTTTCTTT.

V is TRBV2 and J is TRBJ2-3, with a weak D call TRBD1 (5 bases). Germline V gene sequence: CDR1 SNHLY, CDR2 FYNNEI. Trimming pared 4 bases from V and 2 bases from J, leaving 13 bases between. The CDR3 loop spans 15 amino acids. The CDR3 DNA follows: TGTGCCAGCAGTGGATCTCAGGGATTCACAGATACGCAGTATTTT. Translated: CASSGSQGFTDTQYF. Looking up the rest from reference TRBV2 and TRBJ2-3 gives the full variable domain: EPEVTQTPSHQVTQMGQEVILRCVPISNHLYFYWYRQILGQKVEFLVSFYNNEISEKSEIFDDQFSVERPDGSNFTLKIRSTKLEDSAMYFCASSGSQGFTDTQYFGPGTRLTVL.

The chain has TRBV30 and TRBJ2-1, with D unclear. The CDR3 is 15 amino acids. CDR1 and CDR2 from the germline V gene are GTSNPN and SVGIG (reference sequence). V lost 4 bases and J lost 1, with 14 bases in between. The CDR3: CAWTYSISSYNEQFF. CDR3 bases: TGTGCCTGGACCTACAGCATTTCTTCCTACAATGAGCAGTTCTTC.

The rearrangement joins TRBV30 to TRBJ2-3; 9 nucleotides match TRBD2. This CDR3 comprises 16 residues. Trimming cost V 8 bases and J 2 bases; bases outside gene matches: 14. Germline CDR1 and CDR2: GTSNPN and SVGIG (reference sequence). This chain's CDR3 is CALTHSGTSLTDTQYF. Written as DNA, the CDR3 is TGTGCCCTAACCCACTCCGGGACTAGCCTCACAGATACGCAGTATTTT.

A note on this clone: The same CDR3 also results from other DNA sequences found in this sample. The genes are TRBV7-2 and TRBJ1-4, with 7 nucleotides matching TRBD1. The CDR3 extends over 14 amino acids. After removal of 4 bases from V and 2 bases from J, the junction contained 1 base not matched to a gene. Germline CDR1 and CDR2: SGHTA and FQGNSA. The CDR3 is CASSSGGTNEKLFF. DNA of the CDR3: TGTGCCAGCAGCTCAGGGGGGACTAATGAAAAACTGTTTTTT.

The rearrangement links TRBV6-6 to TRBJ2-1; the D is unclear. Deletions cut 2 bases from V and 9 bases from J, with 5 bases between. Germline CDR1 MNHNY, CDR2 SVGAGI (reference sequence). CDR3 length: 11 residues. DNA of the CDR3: TGTGCCAGCAGTTACGTTAGTGAGCAGTTCTTC. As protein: CASSYVSEQFF.